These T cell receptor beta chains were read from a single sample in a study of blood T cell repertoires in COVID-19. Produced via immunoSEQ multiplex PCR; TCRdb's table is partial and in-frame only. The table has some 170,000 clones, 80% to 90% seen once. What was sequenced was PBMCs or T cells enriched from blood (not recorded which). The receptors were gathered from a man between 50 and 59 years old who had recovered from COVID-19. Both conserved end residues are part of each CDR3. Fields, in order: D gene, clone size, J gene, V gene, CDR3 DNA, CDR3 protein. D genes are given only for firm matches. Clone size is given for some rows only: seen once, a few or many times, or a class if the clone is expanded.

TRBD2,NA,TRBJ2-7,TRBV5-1,TGCGCCAGCAGCTTGCTCGCGGGGGTAATCTACGAGCAGTACTTC,CASSLLAGVIYEQYF
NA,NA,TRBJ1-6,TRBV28,TGTGCCAGCACCATACCGCAGACGACAAAAACTTCACCCCTCCACTTT,CASTIPQTTKTSPLHF
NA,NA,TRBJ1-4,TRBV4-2,TGTGCCAGCAGCCAAGATCCACAGAATAATGAAAAACTGTTTTTT,CASSQDPQNNEKLFF
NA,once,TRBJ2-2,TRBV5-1,TGCGCCAGCAGCTTGGCCCAATTGAACACCGGGGAGCTGTTTTTT,CASSLAQLNTGELFF
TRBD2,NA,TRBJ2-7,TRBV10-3,TGTGCCGCAGGGAAATCCGGGACTAACATTTACGAGCAGTACTTC,CAAGKSGTNIYEQYF
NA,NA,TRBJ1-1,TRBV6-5,TGTGCCAGCAGTTTCTATGACAGAAACACTGAAGCTTTCTTT,CASSFYDRNTEAFF
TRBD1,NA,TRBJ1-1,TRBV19,TGTGCCAGTAGTATCTACCCGACAGGGCTGAACACTGAAGCTTTCTTT,CASSIYPTGLNTEAFF
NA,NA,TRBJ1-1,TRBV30,TGTGCCTGGAGAGAATACAGGGAAGCTTTCTTT,CAWREYREAFF
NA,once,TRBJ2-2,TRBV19,TGTGCCAGTAGTATTTCACAGGGTCCCGGGGAGCTGTTTTTT,CASSISQGPGELFF
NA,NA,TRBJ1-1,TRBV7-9,TGTGCCAGCAGCACCCTCGGGAGATCGAACACTGAAGCTTTCTTT,CASSTLGRSNTEAFF
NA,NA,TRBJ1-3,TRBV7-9,TGTGCCAGCAGCTTAGCGGGTCACCGGGACACAGGAAACACCATATATTTT,CASSLAGHRDTGNTIYF
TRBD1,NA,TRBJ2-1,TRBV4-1,TGCGCCAGCAGCCGAATAGACAACCGCAGGGGGCTGTCCTACAATGAGCAGTTCTTC,CASSRIDNRRGLSYNEQFF
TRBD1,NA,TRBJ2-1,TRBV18,TGTGCCAGCTATGCAGACAGGGGGCTCGATGAGCAGTTCTTC,CASYADRGLDEQFF
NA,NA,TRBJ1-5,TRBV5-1,TGCGCCAGCAGATCTACAGGCGACGGCAATCAGCCCCAGCATTTT,CASRSTGDGNQPQHF
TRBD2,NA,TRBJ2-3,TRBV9,TGTGCCAGCAGCGATAGCGGGGGGCGGGATACGCAGTATTTT,CASSDSGGRDTQYF
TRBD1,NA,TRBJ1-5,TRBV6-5,TGTGCCAGCAGCGGACAGGGTAGCAATCAGCCCCAGCATTTT,CASSGQGSNQPQHF
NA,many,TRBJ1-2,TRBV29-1,TGCAGCGTTGACAGCTATGGCTACACCTTC,CSVDSYGYTF
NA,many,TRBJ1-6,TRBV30,TGTGCCTGGAGTAGCCGGAGACAGGCTCTTTGGGGGTATTCACCCCTCCACTTT,CAWSSRRQALWGYSPLHF
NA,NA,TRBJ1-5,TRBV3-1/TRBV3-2,TGTGCCAGCAGCCAAGGTGGGCCAGGGGTTCAGCCCCAGCATTTT,CASSQGGPGVQPQHF
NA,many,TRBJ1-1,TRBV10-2,TGCGCCGGCGCACCCTCCTCCAGGGTTGGTCCTGAAGCTTTCTTT,CAGAPSSRVGPEAFF